Each of the 22 T cell receptor beta chains below was sequenced from the same sample in a study of cytomegalovirus exposure and HLA in healthy donors. In the PCR, 60 Vbeta and 13 Jbeta primers were used. Profiling relied on immunoSEQ multiplex PCR, and the TCRdb table lists in-frame clones only, not all of them. The sample comprises 150,000 to 200,000 clones, around 77% of which are singletons, and about 2.4% rests with the top ten. The sequencing sample was made of PBMCs. The source of these receptors is a man between 60 and 70 years old in good health and CMV-seronegative.

The J gene is TRBJ2-1, the V gene TRBV4-3; TRBD1 aligns across 8 bases. This CDR3 has 13 residues. Germline CDR1 is LGHNA and CDR2 is YSLEER. Trimming at V came to 3 bases and at J to 8 bases, leaving 3 bases not matched to a gene. CDR3 bases: TGCGCCAGCAGCCAGGACAGGGAAGATGAGCAGTTCTTC. Encoded protein: CASSQDREDEQFF.

On this clone: At one end, the junction sequence differs from germline, possibly due to a read error. V gene TRBV5-6 combines with J gene TRBJ1-1; D is perhaps TRBD1 (6 bases). Germline V gene lookup returns CDR1 SGHDT and CDR2 YYEEEE. This CDR3 region has 17 residues. This CDR3 is CAGSLGGWGRWGAEAFF. In DNA, the CDR3 is TGTGCCGGCAGCTTGGGGGGCTGGGGCAGATGGGGGGCTGAAGCTTTCTTT.

This chain links TRBV6-6 with TRBJ1-3; no definite D call. The length of the CDR3 is 11 residues. The germline CDR1 and CDR2 sequences are MNHNY and SVGAGI (reference sequence). The CDR3 DNA reads as TGTGGTACCTTTGGAGGGAACACCATATATTTT. Amino acid sequence: CGTFGGNTIYF.

The V gene is TRBV5-1, the J gene TRBJ2-1, with 13 bases identical to TRBD2. Trimming removed 7 bases from V and 9 bases from J; junction bases left unmatched: 7. This CDR3 region has 14 residues. Germline CDR1 SGHRS, CDR2 YFSETQ. The CDR3, as DNA: TGCGCCAGCCGCGGGACTAGCGGGGAAGGTGAGCAGTTCTTC. This codes for CASRGTSGEGEQFF.

CDR3 sequence: CASSLLWGLAGVGQETQYF. CDR3 bases: TGTGCCAGCAGCTTGTTATGGGGACTAGCGGGAGTAGGGCAAGAGACCCAGTACTTC. The chain joins TRBV5-8 to TRBJ2-5; 14 bases map to TRBD2. The V segment lost 1 base and the J segment 2 bases; nucleotides outside the gene matches: 10. The CDR3 is made up of 19 amino acids. The germline gives CDR1 SGHTS, CDR2 YDEGEE.

The V and J genes are TRBV5-6 and TRBJ1-2, with 9 positions matching TRBD1. The CDR3 runs 14 residues. With 3 bases clipped from V and 3 bases from J, the junction kept 3 bases outside the gene matches. Germline V lookup: CDR1 SGHDT, CDR2 YYEEEE. In DNA form, the CDR3 reads TGTGCCAGCAGCTCGACAGGGGGGTACTATGGCTACACCTTC. Amino acids: CASSSTGGYYGYTF. Complete variable domain (other parts from reference TRBV5-6 and TRBJ1-2): DAGVTQSPTHLIKTRGQQVTLRCSPKSGHDTVSWYQQALGQGPQFIFQYYEEEERQRGNFPDRFSGHQFPNYSSELNVNALLLGDSALYLCASSSTGGYYGYTFGSGTRLTVV.

This rearrangement joins TRBV18 to TRBJ2-7; D not resolved. The V end was cut by 3 bases, the J end by 0 bases, with 6 bases between. This CDR3 region has 13 residues. Germline CDR1 reads KGHSH; CDR2 reads LQKENI. The CDR3 sequence: CASSPGSSYEQYF. In DNA form, the CDR3 reads TGTGCCAGCTCACCGGGCAGCTCCTACGAGCAGTACTTC.

The rearrangement uses TRBV2 and TRBJ1-1, with D perhaps matching TRBD1 (5 bases). The V gene's germline CDR1 is SNHLY and CDR2 FYNNEI. The CDR3 length is 13 residues. V was clipped by 6 bases and J by 1 base, with 9 bases between them. The CDR3 spells CASRDTRNTEAFF. CDR3 nucleotides: TGTGCCAGCAGGGACACCAGGAACACTGAAGCTTTCTTT.

The chain employs TRBV6-4 and TRBJ2-3; 8 positions match TRBD2. V shed 6 bases, J shed 4 bases, and the junction held 6 bases outside the gene matches. Looked up from germline, CDR1 is MRHNA and CDR2 is SNTAGT. The CDR3 sequence is 14 residues long. In DNA, the CDR3 is TGTGCCAGCAGCACGGGGGGGGCGGCAGATACGCAGTATTTT. This sequence encodes CASSTGGAADTQYF.

This chain links TRBV15 with TRBJ1-2, with 7 bases lining up with TRBD1. CDR3 size: 13 residues. Germline V gives CDR1 LNHNV, CDR2 YYDKDF (reference sequence). V shed 0 bases, J shed 8 bases, and the junction held 3 bases outside the gene matches. CDR3 region: CATSRDDRVGYTF. The CDR3 DNA is TGTGCCACCAGCAGAGACGACAGGGTGGGCTACACCTTC.

This clone was observed a single time. This chain connects TRBV19 to TRBJ1-1, with TRBD1 matching over 7 bases. This CDR3 has 14 residues. The trim removed 6 bases at V and 0 bases at J, leaving 4 bases unmatched. Germline-derived CDR1 and CDR2 are LNHDA and SQIVND (reference sequence). Written as DNA, the CDR3 is TGTGCCAGTAGAGTACAGGGGATGAACACTGAAGCTTTCTTT. Residues: CASRVQGMNTEAFF.

This clone was detected only a few times. The chain has TRBV4-2 and TRBJ2-7; 10 positions agree with TRBD2. CDR3 length: 17 residues. CDR1 LGHNA and CDR2 YNFKEQ come from the germline V gene. V shed 1 base and J 2 bases; nucleotides not matched to a gene: 8. The CDR3 DNA follows: TGTGCCAGCAGCCAAGTGGGGCTAGCGGGGGATGCCTACGAGCAGTACTTC. Translated, it gives CASSQVGLAGDAYEQYF.

In this sample, this clone turned up a few times. This chain connects TRBV5-4 to TRBJ1-1, with 8 bases identical to TRBD1. Germline V lookup: CDR1 SGHNT, CDR2 YYREEE (reference sequence). V gave up 4 bases and J gave up 6 bases; unmatched junction bases: 11. The CDR3 runs 15 residues. CDR3 coding DNA: TGTGCCAGCAGCGTCCCGACAGGGGCGACACCTGAAGCTTTCTTT. Translated, it gives CASSVPTGATPEAFF.

The chain employs TRBV13 and TRBJ2-5; the match to TRBD2 covers 7 bases. Trimming at V came to 5 bases and at J to 5 bases, leaving 5 bases not matched to a gene. The length of the CDR3 is 13 residues. Per the germline V gene, CDR1 is PRHDT and CDR2 is FYEKMQ (reference sequence). CDR3 in amino acids: CASSAQGGETQYF. The CDR3 DNA reads TGTGCCAGCAGCGCCCAGGGAGGGGAGACCCAGTACTTC. Supplemented by reference TRBV13 and TRBJ2-5, the full variable domain reads AAGVIQSPRHLIKEKRETATLKCYPIPRHDTVYWYQQGPGQDPQFLISFYEKMQSDKGSIPDRFSAQQFSDYHSELNMSSLELGDSALYFCASSAQGGETQYFGPGTRLLVL.

This clone was observed a single time. The chain employs TRBV5-8 and TRBJ1-1; 7 nucleotides line up with TRBD1. CDR1 is SGHTS and CDR2 is YDEGEE in the germline V gene. The V gene end was trimmed by 0 bases and the J gene end by 1 base; junction bases not matched to a gene: 3. The CDR3 sequence is 15 residues long. In nucleotides, the CDR3 is TGTGCCAGCAGCTTGGGGGACAGATCGAACACTGAAGCTTTCTTT. Translation: CASSLGDRSNTEAFF. The full variable domain, in which reference TRBV5-8 and TRBJ1-1 provide the parts outside the CDR3, is EAGVTQSPTHLIKTRGQQATLRCSPISGHTSVYWYQQALGLGLQFLLWYDEGEERNRGNFPPRFSGRQFPNYSSELNVNALELEDSALYLCASSLGDRSNTEAFFGQGTRLTVV.

V gene TRBV11-1 combines with J gene TRBJ2-1, with D maybe TRBD2 (6 bases). V gave up 1 base and J gave up 9 bases, with 13 bases separating them. From germline, CDR1 is SGHAT and CDR2 FQDESV (reference sequence). This CDR3 is built from 14 residues. The CDR3 region is CASSLGTNSREQFF. As DNA, the CDR3 is TGTGCCAGCAGCTTAGGGACTAATTCCCGTGAGCAGTTCTTC.

V and J are TRBV6-1 and TRBJ1-3; D is ambiguous. Trimming took 6 bases from V and 1 from J, leaving 7 bases between them. Germline CDR1 MNHNS, CDR2 SASEGT. The CDR3 length is 13 residues. The CDR3 DNA sequence: TGTGCCAGCAGACAAAGTTCTGGAAACACCATATATTTT. Translating gives CASRQSSGNTIYF.

The chain combines TRBV12-2 with TRBJ2-7; TRBD2 was called by the table and not checked on the DNA. TRBV12-2 is assigned pseudogene status. This CDR3 spans 18 amino acids. CDR3 amino acids: CASRLAPPAGESSYEQYF. The CDR3 region has the DNA TGTGCAAGTCGCTTAGCACCCCCAGCGGGGGAATCGTCCTACGAGCAGTACTTC.

The chain has TRBV19 and TRBJ1-4; D is undetermined. Trimming took off 3 bases at V and 3 bases at J, with 17 bases between the two ends. CDR1 is LNHDA and CDR2 is SQIVND in the germline V gene (reference sequence). CDR3 length: 17 amino acids. DNA for the CDR3: TGTGCCAGTAGTATCTCCCAAGTCGGGTTTGCTAATGAAAAACTGTTTTTT. Protein sequence: CASSISQVGFANEKLFF.

The genes are TRBV5-1 and TRBJ2-1; the match to TRBD2 covers 9 bases. The CDR3 covers 20 residues. Germline V gene sequence: CDR1 SGHRS, CDR2 YFSETQ. V dropped 2 bases and J dropped 0; count of bases not matched to a gene: 15. The CDR3 coding sequence is TGCGCCAGCAGCTTAAGACTAGAGCGGGAGGACTCTTACTCCTACAATGAGCAGTTCTTC. It encodes CASSLRLEREDSYSYNEQFF.

The chain has TRBV19 and TRBJ1-5; 10 nucleotides agree with TRBD1. Trimming removed 11 bases from V and 1 base from J; junction bases left unmatched: 11. In germline, CDR1 is LNHDA, CDR2 SQIVND (reference sequence). The CDR3 loop spans 16 amino acids. DNA of the CDR3: TGTGCCCGAGGAAGCCCGGGACAGGGGAGCAATCAGCCCCAGCATTTT. Its translation: CARGSPGQGSNQPQHF.

This chain links TRBV9 with TRBJ2-1; D uncertain. Germline V CDR1 and CDR2: SGDLS, YYNGEE. V was trimmed by 2 bases and J by 9 bases, leaving 6 bases between them. The CDR3 is made up of 11 amino acids. The DNA for the CDR3 is TGTGCCAGCAGCGTGAGCGTTGAGCAGTTCTTC. Its translation is CASSVSVEQFF.